These 5 T cell receptor beta chains were all obtained from the same sample, sequenced in a study of T cells in Graves' hyperthyroidism and ophthalmopathy. TCR beta CDR3 region amplification was performed from RNA transcripts. Carried out on the TCR CDR3, a first-round RT-PCR used the HTBI primer set. TCRdb reprocessed the multiplex PCR reads with MiXCR, giving one entry per CDR3 protein. Of 390,000 or so distinct CDR3 sequences in the sample, 14% to 15% were seen once. Sequencing was carried out using blood. Receptor source: a man aged 18 to 35 with Graves' ophthalmopathy.

This clonotype has a count of ten or more. This chain joins TRBV7-8 and TRBJ2-3, with 7 bases matching TRBD2. V trimming: 4 bases; J trimming: 5 bases; junction bases outside the gene matches: 12. The CDR3 has 16 amino acids. Germline CDR1 and CDR2: SGHVS and FQNEAQ. The CDR3 DNA reads as TGTGCCAGCAGCTACAGCGGGGCCTCACTGGGAGATACGCAGTATTTT. As protein: CASSYSGASLGDTQYF.

This clonotype was seen a few times. The chain has TRBV27 and TRBJ2-7; 9 bases match TRBD2. The junction had 7 bases not matched to a gene; V was cut back by 3 bases and J by 1 base. Per the germline V gene, CDR1 is MNHEY and CDR2 is SMNVEV (reference sequence). The CDR3 is 16 amino acids. The chain's CDR3 is CASSFLSGSPSYEQYF. CDR3 sequence (DNA): TGTGCCAGCAGTTTCCTTAGCGGGAGTCCATCCTACGAGCAGTACTTC.

This clonotype was seen ten or more times. The V call is TRBV5-1, the J call TRBJ2-5; the D is unclear. Trimming removed 0 bases from V and 2 bases from J, with 8 bases in between. Germline-derived CDR1 and CDR2 are SGHRS and YFSETQ. The length of the CDR3 is 14 residues. The CDR3 is CASSLAELQETQYF. CDR3 in DNA: TGCGCCAGCAGCTTGGCTGAGCTTCAAGAGACCCAGTACTTC.

At least ten counts were recorded for this clonotype. The chain links TRBV29-1 to TRBJ1-1; a weak D match, TRBD1 (5 bases). Trimming pared 6 bases from V and 0 bases from J, leaving 11 bases between. The germline CDR1 and CDR2 sequences are SQVTM and ANQGSEA. This CDR3 has 13 residues. The CDR3 sequence is CSVVTGVNTEAFF. CDR3 in DNA: TGCAGCGTGGTCACAGGAGTGAACACTGAAGCTTTCTTT.

The chain carries TRBV12-5 and TRBJ2-2; D ambiguous. This CDR3 contains 14 residues. V lost 0 bases to trimming and J lost 2 bases, with 4 bases between them. Germline CDR1 reads LGHNT; CDR2 reads FRNRAP. CDR3 bases: TGTGCTAGTGGTTTGGTACCTAACACCGGGGAGCTGTTTTTT. This translates into CASGLVPNTGELFF.